Here is one TCR beta chain with its context. The antigen is undetermined. In germline, CDR1 is SGDLS, CDR2 YYNGEE. The CDR3 runs to 14 residues. V lost 3 bases to trimming and J lost 3 bases, with 12 bases between them. This sample is part of a study of T cell responses to AZD1222 COVID-19 vaccine. The data were produced by immunoSEQ multiplex PCR, yet TCRdb's version contains in-frame clones alone and is incomplete. This sample has 150,000 to 200,000 clones; 87% occur once, and the top ten carry about 2.5%. Study results and limitations: Clonal diversity was possibly underestimated; the donors were predominantly white British and more often female. Repertoire samples came only from after the peak T cell response. Nearly half of spike-specific TCRs reportedly go after variant regions that carry no mutations.

This specimen consisted of peripheral blood, obtained on day 0 of MenACWY control vaccination. The chain employs TRBV9 and TRBJ1-1; D unresolved. This receptor was taken from an adult in good health. CDR3 DNA: TGTGCCAGCAGCGGCTGGCCGAGGTACACTGAAGCTTTCTTT. Translating it yields CASSGWPRYTEAFF.